The 5 T cell receptor beta chains presented below share a single source sample, sequenced in a study of PD-1 blockade in classical Hodgkin lymphoma (dated by TCRdb to the early 2020s). The time point label corresponds to: cycle 1 day 1 (C1D1), immediately before nivolumab initiation. Every trial patient had relapsed following autologous stem cell transplantation, and prior brentuximab vedotin exposure was what differed among cohorts A, B and C. The library was built by means of the immunoSEQ multiplex PCR assay. The table comes from immuneACCESS by way of TCRdb, which keeps in-frame sequences with V and J called. Part of the clones is missing from these tables; in studies checked, under half for an unresolved V gene and the rest for unknown reasons. The sample records about 13,000 clones, roughly 82% of which are singletons. Jointly, the top ten make up approximately 4% of the sample. This specimen consisted of peripheral blood mononuclear cells (PBMCs), obtained at baseline. The receptors come from a human donor with classical Hodgkin lymphoma.

The CDR3 region has the DNA TGTGCCAGCAGTGACGGTGCTTCGGAGGACCAGTACTTC. Protein: CASSDGASEDQYF. The chain joins TRBV25-1 to TRBJ2-5, with D perhaps matching TRBD2 (5 bases). V lost 3 bases and J 10 bases, leaving 15 bases between the germline ends. Germline CDR1 MGHDK, CDR2 SYGVNS. CDR3 length: 13 amino acids.

This clone was found a few times. The chain combines TRBV27 with TRBJ2-3, with a possible D match to TRBD2 (7 bases). The CDR3 has 19 residues. From germline, CDR1 is MNHEY and CDR2 SMNVEV (reference sequence). V gave up 4 bases and J gave up 7 bases, with 30 bases separating them. CDR3 in DNA: TGTGCCAGCAGTTCCATTCGGGAGGTTGGGGGACGGGGGGCACATACGCAGTATTTT. Amino acids: CASSSIREVGGRGAHTQYF.

The chain has TRBV19 and TRBJ2-5, with D uncertain. V was clipped by 6 bases and J by 5 bases, with 19 bases between them. CDR1 and CDR2 from the germline V gene are LNHDA and SQIVND (reference sequence). CDR3 length: 15 residues. CDR3 residues: CASSMTSQTWETQYF. CDR3 in DNA: TGTGCCAGTAGCATGACAAGCCAAACCTGGGAGACCCAGTACTTC. The full variable domain, in which reference TRBV19 and TRBJ2-5 provide the parts outside the CDR3, is DGGITQSPKYLFRKEGQNVTLSCEQNLNHDAMYWYRQDPGQGLRLIYYSQIVNDFQKGDIAEGYSVSREKKESFPLTVTSAQKNPTAFYLCASSMTSQTWETQYFGPGTRLLVL.

The chain carries TRBV5-1 and TRBJ2-2, with TRBD1 matching 8 bases. After removal of 0 bases from V and 11 bases from J, the junction contained 9 bases not matched to a gene. Germline values: CDR1 SGHRS, CDR2 YFSETQ. This CDR3 region has 15 residues. The chain's CDR3 is CASSLAGQEAEELFF. As DNA, the CDR3 is TGCGCCAGCAGCTTGGCGGGACAGGAGGCCGAAGAGCTGTTTTTT. Full variable domain (outside the CDR3, taken from reference TRBV5-1 and TRBJ2-2): KAGVTQTPRYLIKTRGQQVTLSCSPISGHRSVSWYQQTPGQGLQFLFEYFSETQRNKGNFPGRFSGRQFSNSRSEMNVSTLELGDSALYLCASSLAGQEAEELFFGEGSRLTVL.

This clone was observed a handful of times. This chain connects TRBV19 to TRBJ1-5, with TRBD1 matching over 7 bases. The germline V gene has CDR1 LNHDA and CDR2 SQIVND (reference sequence). The CDR3 covers 14 residues. This chain's CDR3 is CAVIGEGASQPQHF. DNA for the CDR3: TGTGCGGTCATCGGGGAGGGGGCTAGTCAGCCCCAGCATTTT.